This T cell receptor beta chain emerged from a study of T-cell memory formation after mild COVID-19. Study details: Largely donor-specific sequence clusters came from a couple of donors.

Study-wide points: Contracting clones from day 15 to 85 had balanced CD4/CD8; later expanders favoured CD4+. Some clones that responded turned up in pre-infection memory, which suggests that cross-reactive memory joined in.

CDR1 and CDR2 from the germline V gene are SGHTA and FQGNSA. V lost 1 base and J 2 bases, leaving 8 bases between the germline ends. There are 15 residues in the CDR3. This clonotype came up a few times. What it binds is unknown. cDNA libraries for TCR alpha and TCR beta, carrying sample barcodes and UMIs, came from 5'RACE with constant-segment primers. TCRdb reanalysed the 5' RACE reads using MiXCR and keeps one entry per CDR3 protein. The sample holds roughly 320,000 distinct CDR3 sequences, 25% to 30% seen once. The receptor was derived from an adult woman who had mild COVID-19 (a few samples of this study predate the infection). Cell type and time point are not known. Sequencing was performed on PBMCs or a T cell subset sorted from them (not recorded which). The rearrangement links TRBV7-2 to TRBJ2-2, with unresolved D. The CDR3 sequence: CASSLVGTNTGELFF. CDR3 bases: TGTGCCAGCAGCTTAGTCGGAACCAACACCGGGGAGCTGTTTTTT.